Presented here are 28 T cell receptor beta chains from one specimen sequenced in a study of T cell responses to AZD1222 COVID-19 vaccine. Sequenced by immunoSEQ multiplex PCR; TCRdb stores in-frame clones only, minus some. The table lists some 190,000 clones, about 91% of them singletons. The specimen was peripheral blood, collected on day 0 of AZD1222 vaccination. Receptors were obtained from an adult in good health.

V and J are TRBV6-6 and TRBJ2-7; D gene ambiguous. Trimming removed 2 bases from V and 0 bases from J, with 11 bases in between. The CDR3 loop spans 15 amino acids. Germline values: CDR1 MNHNY, CDR2 SVGAGI (reference sequence). The CDR3 DNA reads TGTGCCAGCAGTTACGAGGCACCGAGCTCCTACGAGCAGTACTTC. It translates to CASSYEAPSSYEQYF.

The rearrangement links TRBV20-1 to TRBJ2-2, with D unclear. Germline CDR1 and CDR2: DFQATT and SNEGSKA (reference sequence). The V and J ends lost 3 bases and 6 bases respectively, with 5 bases between them. This CDR3 has 11 residues. CDR3 amino acids: CSARGSGELFF. In DNA, the CDR3 is TGCAGTGCTAGGGGGTCCGGGGAGCTGTTTTTT.

The CDR3 DNA reads as TGTGCCAGCAGCCCCTCAGGTGGCTACCTGGGAGAGACCCAGTACTTC. Its translation: CASSPSGGYLGETQYF. V is TRBV7-2 and J is TRBJ2-5; no definite D call. CDR3 length equals 16 residues. Between the trimmed V and J ends, which lost 5 bases and 4 bases, there was a span of 20 bases. The germline gives CDR1 SGHTA, CDR2 FQGNSA.

The rearrangement uses TRBV4-1 and TRBJ1-2; no clear D. The CDR3 is 13 amino acids. V shed 0 bases and J shed 8 bases, with 10 bases lying between them. Germline V CDR1 and CDR2: MGHRA, YSYEKL. CDR3 in DNA: TGCGCCAGCAGCCAAGATTACTTGGGCGGCTACACCTTC. Encoded protein: CASSQDYLGGYTF.

The chain links TRBV5-5 to TRBJ1-3, with 7 bases that match TRBD1. The CDR3 is 15 amino acids. Germline CDR1 and CDR2: SGHKS and YYEKEE (reference sequence). V shed 4 bases and J 4 bases; nucleotides not matched to a gene: 8. The CDR3 coding sequence is TGTGCCAGCAGCCCGGGACAGAGCATAGGAAACACCATATATTTT. This codes for CASSPGQSIGNTIYF. The entire variable domain, with the rest obtained from reference TRBV5-5 and TRBJ1-3, is as follows: DAGVTQSPTHLIKTRGQQVTLRCSPISGHKSVSWYQQVLGQGPQFIFQYYEKEERGRGNFPDRFSARQFPNYSSELNVNALLLGDSALYLCASSPGQSIGNTIYFGEGSWLTVV.

The chain is built from TRBV30 and TRBJ1-4; D perhaps matches TRBD1 (6 bases). V was cut by 1 base and J by 5 bases, with 8 bases left in between. The CDR3 is made up of 13 amino acids. Germline CDR1 reads GTSNPN; CDR2 reads SVGIG (reference sequence). In DNA form, the CDR3 reads TGTGCCTGGAGTGCAGGGGTGAATGAAAAACTGTTTTTT. Translated: CAWSAGVNEKLFF.

J is TRBJ1-1 and V is TRBV27; TRBD1 aligns across 9 bases. The V gene's germline CDR1 is MNHEY and CDR2 SMNVEV (reference sequence). With V trimmed by 7 bases and J by 0 bases, 12 bases remained unmatched. This CDR3 region has 17 residues. CDR3 protein: CASTPRGTGPLNTEAFF. For the CDR3, the DNA is TGTGCCAGCACCCCACGGGGGACAGGGCCTTTGAACACTGAAGCTTTCTTT.

The rearrangement links TRBV6-5 to TRBJ1-5; a possible D gene is TRBD1 (5 bases). The germline CDR1 and CDR2 sequences are MNHEY and SVGAGI. The CDR3 runs to 14 residues. V was clipped by 7 bases and J by 2 bases, with 12 bases between them. CDR3 nucleotides: TGTGCCAGCATGGGGGGACTCGGCAATCAGCCCCAGCATTTT. Protein sequence: CASMGGLGNQPQHF.

This clone showed up just a few times. The rearrangement uses TRBV29-1 and TRBJ1-1, with a weak D call TRBD1 (6 bases). Germline CDR1 reads SQVTM; CDR2 reads ANQGSEA. The CDR3 length is 14 residues. V was cut by 2 bases and J by 5 bases, with 15 bases left in between. The CDR3 loop is CSVERNSQGTEAFF. CDR3 nucleotide sequence: TGCAGCGTTGAAAGAAACAGCCAGGGGACTGAAGCTTTCTTT.

CDR3 DNA sequence: TGTGCCAGCAGTCCCGGACTAGCTTCGCGGGAGACCCAGTACTTC. This encodes CASSPGLASRETQYF. The chain employs TRBV6-5 and TRBJ2-5, with 8 bases fitting TRBD2. CDR3 length equals 15 residues. CDR1 and CDR2 (germline): MNHEY, SVGAGI. V trimming: 5 bases; J trimming: 5 bases; junction bases outside the gene matches: 10.

This chain uses TRBV13 with TRBJ2-7; no clear D gene. The CDR3 has 14 amino acids. The ends were cut back, 4 bases at V and 3 bases at J, with 13 bases in the middle. The germline V gene encodes CDR1 PRHDT and CDR2 FYEKMQ (reference sequence). The DNA of the CDR3 is TGTGCCAGCAGCTCAAGGACGGTAAACTACGAGCAGTACTTC. Encoded protein: CASSSRTVNYEQYF.

The chain is built from TRBV29-1 and TRBJ1-1; 9 bases match TRBD1. Unmatched junction bases numbered 6, after V lost 6 bases and J lost 4 bases. The CDR3 has 13 amino acids. Germline V lookup: CDR1 SQVTM, CDR2 ANQGSEA. CDR3 sequence (DNA): TGCAGCGTCAGCTCGACAGGGGGCACTGAAGCTTTCTTT. Amino acid sequence: CSVSSTGGTEAFF.

The genes are TRBV4-1 and TRBJ2-2; D gene ambiguous. The CDR3 totals 14 residues. Germline CDR1 MGHRA, CDR2 YSYEKL. V lost 1 base and J lost 6, with 9 bases in between. In DNA, the CDR3 is TGCGCCAGCAGCCAAGTTTCGTGGCCCGGGGAGCTGTTTTTT. It is translated as CASSQVSWPGELFF.

The chain combines TRBV10-2 with TRBJ2-7, with D tentatively TRBD1 or TRBD2 (5 bases each). The germline V gene encodes CDR1 WSHSY and CDR2 SAAADI. V gave up 4 bases and J gave up 2 bases, with 18 bases separating them. This CDR3 contains 16 residues. CDR3 bases: TGCGCCAGCAGTGGTGGAGTCAGGGACGGACCCTACGAGCAGTACTTC. Encoded protein: CASSGGVRDGPYEQYF.

In its sample, this clone was seen once. V is TRBV3-1 (or the pseudogene TRBV3-2) and J is TRBJ1-5; no clear D. Germline loops: CDR1 LGHDT, CDR2 YNNKEL (reference sequence). The length of the CDR3 is 15 residues. Trimming left V 0 bases short and J 7 bases short, with 13 bases between. As DNA, the CDR3 is TGTGCCAGCAGCCAAGATCAGCACCCTGAGCAGCCCCAGCATTTT. This sequence encodes CASSQDQHPEQPQHF.

This chain connects TRBV4-1 to TRBJ2-2; TRBD2 is a possible D gene (7 bases). V dropped 0 bases and J dropped 0 bases, with 17 bases sitting between them. Germline V gene data show CDR1 as MGHRA and CDR2 as YSYEKL. This CDR3 is 19 amino acids long. The CDR3 protein is CASSQEGGGASANTGELFF. DNA for the CDR3: TGCGCCAGCAGCCAAGAAGGAGGGGGGGCGTCCGCGAACACCGGGGAGCTGTTTTTT.

The rearrangement uses TRBV7-2 and TRBJ1-3; D is uncertain. The CDR3 is made up of 15 amino acids. Germline V gene data show CDR1 as SGHTA and CDR2 as FQGNSA. Trimming stripped 1 base from V and 0 bases from J, with 7 bases between. The CDR3 region has the DNA TGTGCCAGCAGCTTAGGGCCGAGCTCTGGAAACACCATATATTTT. It encodes CASSLGPSSGNTIYF.

The chain recombines TRBV7-6 with TRBJ2-2; 8 bases agree with TRBD2. The CDR3 contains 16 residues. CDR1 is SGHVS, CDR2 FNYEAQ, per germline. J was trimmed by 7 bases and V by 5 bases; bases with no gene match: 12. CDR3 sequence reads: CASSPRAGLVGGELFF. In DNA form, the CDR3 reads TGTGCCAGCAGCCCTCGGGCGGGACTAGTAGGCGGGGAGCTGTTTTTT.

The rearrangement uses TRBV6-5 and TRBJ1-4; no clear D. Trimming stripped 7 bases from V and 1 base from J, with 13 bases between. The CDR3 sequence is 15 residues long. The germline CDR1 and CDR2 sequences are MNHEY and SVGAGI. CDR3 DNA: TGTGCCAGCATGGCCATGGGAGGAACTAATGAAAAACTGTTTTTT. This codes for CASMAMGGTNEKLFF.

This chain uses TRBV5-1 with TRBJ1-2; no reliable D call. The CDR3 extends over 12 amino acids. Germline V gives CDR1 SGHRS, CDR2 YFSETQ. The germline V and J ends were trimmed by 3 bases and 5 bases, with 8 bases remaining between them. The DNA of the CDR3 is TGCGCCAGCAGCTCAAGAAATTATGGCTACACCTTC. It translates to CASSSRNYGYTF.

V and J are TRBV29-1 and TRBJ1-2; 8 positions match TRBD1. Germline CDR1 reads SQVTM; CDR2 reads ANQGSEA. The trim removed 7 bases at V and 0 bases at J, leaving 1 base unmatched. This CDR3 is 12 amino acids long. CDR3 in DNA: TGCAGCGCACAGGGGGCTAACTATGGCTACACCTTC. This codes for CSAQGANYGYTF. Looking up the rest from reference TRBV29-1 and TRBJ1-2 gives the full variable domain: SAVISQKPSRDICQRGTSLTIQCQVDSQVTMMFWYRQQPGQSLTLIATANQGSEATYESGFVIDKFPISRPNLTFSTLTVSNMSPEDSSIYLCSAQGANYGYTFGSGTRLTVV.

This chain joins TRBV19 and TRBJ1-4, with TRBD1 matching over 9 bases. Germline V lookup: CDR1 LNHDA, CDR2 SQIVND (reference sequence). V was clipped by 5 bases and J by 5 bases; unmatched bases: 6. The CDR3 is 15 residues long. The DNA of the CDR3 is TGTGCCAGTAGTGAAACAGGGGGCCAGAATGAAAAACTGTTTTTT. This translates into CASSETGGQNEKLFF.

This chain joins TRBV9 and TRBJ2-4; tentatively, D is TRBD2 (5 bases). The CDR3 has 18 amino acids. Deletions cut 4 bases from V and 1 base from J, with 21 bases between. Germline assignment: CDR1 SGDLS and CDR2 YYNGEE. CDR3: CASSSSMGSGNAKNIQYF. Here the CDR3 DNA reads TGTGCCAGCAGCTCCAGTATGGGGAGCGGTAATGCCAAAAACATTCAGTACTTC.

DNA for the CDR3: TGCGCCAGCAGCCAAGACGGGGGCACCAGGCAGCCCCAGCATTTT. Translated, it gives CASSQDGGTRQPQHF. The chain joins TRBV4-1 to TRBJ1-5, with D perhaps matching TRBD1 (6 bases). Germline loops: CDR1 MGHRA, CDR2 YSYEKL. The CDR3 extends over 15 amino acids. V was clipped by 0 bases and J by 7 bases, with 13 bases between them.

The J gene is TRBJ2-7, the V gene TRBV14; possibly TRBD1 for D (5 bases). CDR1 and CDR2 (germline): SGHDN, FVKESK. The germline V and J ends were trimmed by 0 bases and 5 bases, with 11 bases remaining between them. The CDR3 sequence is 14 residues long. In nucleotides, the CDR3 is TGTGCCAGCAGCCAAGAGACAACCAGGGACGAGCAGTACTTC. Translating gives CASSQETTRDEQYF.

The rearrangement links TRBV10-3 to TRBJ1-2; D call uncertain. Per the germline V gene, CDR1 is ENHRY and CDR2 is SYGVKD. The CDR3 extends over 11 amino acids. Trimming took off 0 bases at V and 4 bases at J, with 0 bases between the two ends. Written as DNA, the CDR3 is TGTGCCATCAGTGAGTCCTATGGCTACACCTTC. Its protein product is CAISESYGYTF.

CDR3 sequence: CASSTNRDTGELFF. The CDR3 region has the DNA TGTGCCAGTAGTACTAACAGGGACACCGGGGAGCTGTTTTTT. The J gene is TRBJ2-2, the V gene TRBV19; tentative D call: TRBD1 (6 bases). V lost 4 bases and J 3 bases, leaving 9 bases between the germline ends. The CDR3 has 14 residues. Germline values: CDR1 LNHDA, CDR2 SQIVND (reference sequence).

This clone was observed a handful of times. The chain links TRBV11-2 to TRBJ2-1; D is undetermined. V dropped 5 bases and J dropped 0 bases, with 11 bases sitting between them. The CDR3 runs to 15 residues. Germline V gives CDR1 SGHAT, CDR2 FQNNGV. CDR3 residues: CASSPVSTSYNEQFF. In DNA, the CDR3 is TGTGCCAGCAGCCCCGTCTCTACCTCCTACAATGAGCAGTTCTTC. Full variable domain (missing parts from reference TRBV11-2 and TRBJ2-1): EAGVAQSPRYKIIEKRQSVAFWCNPISGHATLYWYQQILGQGPKLLIQFQNNGVVDDSQLPKDRFSAERLKGVDSTLKIQPAKLEDSAVYLCASSPVSTSYNEQFFGPGTRLTVL.